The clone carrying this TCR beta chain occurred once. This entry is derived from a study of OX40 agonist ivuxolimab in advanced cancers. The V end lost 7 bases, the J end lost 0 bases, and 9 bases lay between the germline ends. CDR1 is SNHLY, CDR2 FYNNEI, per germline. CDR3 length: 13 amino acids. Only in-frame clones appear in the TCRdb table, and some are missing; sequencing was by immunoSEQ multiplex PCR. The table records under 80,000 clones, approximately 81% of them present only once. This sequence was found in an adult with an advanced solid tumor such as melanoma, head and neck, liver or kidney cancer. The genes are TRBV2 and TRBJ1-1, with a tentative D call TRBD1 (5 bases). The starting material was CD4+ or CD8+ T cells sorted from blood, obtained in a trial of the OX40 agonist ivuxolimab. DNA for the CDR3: TGTGCCAGCAATCGGGGGATGAACACTGAAGCTTTCTTT. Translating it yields CASNRGMNTEAFF.